This TCR beta chain was identified in a study of beta chain features in type 1 diabetes. General study findings and limits: All four CD4+ subsets from Type 1 diabetes patients carried moderately but significantly shorter TCRB CDR3s.

The study reverse transcribed the entire isolated RNA, so it sequenced expressed TCRB transcripts. The repertoire was sequenced with immunoSEQ multiplex PCR; TCRdb's copy has only in-frame clones and lacks some. The sample has about 280,000 clones; approximately 16% are singletons. The length of the CDR3 is 14 residues. CDR1 and CDR2 from the germline V gene are LNHDA and SQIVND (reference sequence). The V and J ends lost 3 bases and 4 bases respectively, with 11 bases between them. A remark on this clone: Antigen unknown.

Blood was drawn once from each donor into heparinised tubes. The draws averaged about 120 mL. Naive, central memory, regulatory and stem cell-like memory cells within the CD4+ compartment were sorted using CD45RO/CCR7/CD25/CD127/CD95/CD27. This sequence originates from a man between 18 and 35 years old with type 1 diabetes. J is TRBJ2-3 and V is TRBV19, with a possible D match to TRBD2 (6 bases). Sequencing was performed on naive CD4+ T cells from blood. DNA of the CDR3: TGTGCCAGTAGTATGGGGGGAATTTCAGATACGCAGTATTTT. It specifies CASSMGGISDTQYF. Supplemented by reference TRBV19 and TRBJ2-3, the full variable domain reads DGGITQSPKYLFRKEGQNVTLSCEQNLNHDAMYWYRQDPGQGLRLIYYSQIVNDFQKGDIAEGYSVSREKKESFPLTVTSAQKNPTAFYLCASSMGGISDTQYFGPGTRLTVL.